The 5 T cell receptor beta chains below were found in one sample sequenced in a study of technical replicates of blood from four donors. Method: immunoSEQ multiplex PCR; TCRdb's copy keeps in-frame clones and lacks some. The sample lists tens of thousands of clones, roughly 94% occurring once. Sequenced: T cells isolated from PBMCs. These receptors came from a human donor in good health.

This sequence joins TRBV10-2 and TRBJ2-3; 10 bases are shared with TRBD1. The CDR3 has 16 amino acids. Germline values: CDR1 WSHSY, CDR2 SAAADI. Losses at the gene ends were 6 bases for V and 6 bases for J; bases not matched to a gene: 12. The CDR3 DNA is TGCGCCAGCAGCCTCGACAGGGGGCTTGCCTTGGATACGCAGTATTTT. This translates into CASSLDRGLALDTQYF.

The chain recombines TRBV6-4 with TRBJ2-7, with 8 bases that match TRBD2. The V gene end was trimmed by 0 bases and the J gene end by 3 bases; junction bases not matched to a gene: 7. From germline, CDR1 is MRHNA and CDR2 SNTAGT. This CDR3 region has 16 residues. The CDR3 DNA follows: TGTGCCAGCAGTGACTCCGGGGGGGGATTCTTCTACGAGCAGTACTTC. Translation gives CASSDSGGGFFYEQYF.

This chain connects TRBV19 to TRBJ2-1, with D possibly TRBD2 on 5 matching bases. Trimming removed 6 bases from V and 0 bases from J, with 12 bases in between. This CDR3 spans 15 amino acids. CDR1 LNHDA and CDR2 SQIVND come from the germline V gene (reference sequence). CDR3 region: CASSPMGSSYNEQFF. In DNA, the CDR3 is TGTGCCAGTAGCCCCATGGGGAGCTCCTACAATGAGCAGTTCTTC.

This chain's CDR3 is CATSRAGSRDEQYF. The CDR3 coding sequence is TGTGCCACCAGCAGAGCCGGGAGTAGGGACGAGCAGTACTTC. The rearrangement joins TRBV15 to TRBJ2-7; D is perhaps TRBD2 (6 bases). CDR3 size: 14 residues. The V gene lost 1 base and the J gene lost 5 bases, with 12 bases spanning the gap. CDR1 and CDR2 from the germline V gene are LNHNV and YYDKDF (reference sequence).

The chain is built from TRBV14 and TRBJ2-7, with D possibly being TRBD1 (5 bases). Trimming left V 4 bases short and J 7 bases short, with 11 bases between. The germline V gene encodes CDR1 SGHDN and CDR2 FVKESK. The CDR3 runs 12 residues. CDR3 sequence: CASSPSGLEQYF. The CDR3, as DNA: TGTGCCAGCAGCCCCTCAGGGTTGGAGCAGTACTTC.